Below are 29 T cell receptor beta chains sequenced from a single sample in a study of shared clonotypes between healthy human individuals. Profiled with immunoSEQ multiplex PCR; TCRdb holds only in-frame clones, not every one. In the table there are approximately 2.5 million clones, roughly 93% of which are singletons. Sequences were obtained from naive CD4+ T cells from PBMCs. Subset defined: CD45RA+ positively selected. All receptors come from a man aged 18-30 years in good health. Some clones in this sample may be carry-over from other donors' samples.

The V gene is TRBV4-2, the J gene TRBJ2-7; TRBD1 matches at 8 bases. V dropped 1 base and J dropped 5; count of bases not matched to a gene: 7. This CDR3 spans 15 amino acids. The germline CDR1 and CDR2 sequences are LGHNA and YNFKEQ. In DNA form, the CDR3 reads TGTGCCAGCAGCCAAGTAACAGGGGGTATCAACGAGCAGTACTTC. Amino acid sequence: CASSQVTGGINEQYF.

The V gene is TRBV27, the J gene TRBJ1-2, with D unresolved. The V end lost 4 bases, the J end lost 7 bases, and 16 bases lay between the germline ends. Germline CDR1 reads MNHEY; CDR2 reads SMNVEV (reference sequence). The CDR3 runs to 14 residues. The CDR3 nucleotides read TGTGCCAGCAGTTATTTAGGGATTCCCCTTGGCTACACCTTC. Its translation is CASSYLGIPLGYTF.

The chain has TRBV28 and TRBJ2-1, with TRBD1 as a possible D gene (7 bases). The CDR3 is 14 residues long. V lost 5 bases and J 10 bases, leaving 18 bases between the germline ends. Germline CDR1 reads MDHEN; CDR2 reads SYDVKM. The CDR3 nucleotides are TGTGCCAGCAGTCTCATCGGACAGGAGGGAGAGCAGTTCTTC. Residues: CASSLIGQEGEQFF. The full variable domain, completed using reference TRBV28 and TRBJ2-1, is DVKVTQSSRYLVKRTGEKVFLECVQDMDHENMFWYRQDPGLGLRLIYFSYDVKMKEKGDIPEGYSVSREKKERFSLILESASTNQTSMYLCASSLIGQEGEQFFGPGTRLTVL.

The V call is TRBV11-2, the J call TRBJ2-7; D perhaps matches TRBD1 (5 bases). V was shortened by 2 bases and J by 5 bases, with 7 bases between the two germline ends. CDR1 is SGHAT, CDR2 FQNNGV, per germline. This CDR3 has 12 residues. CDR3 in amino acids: CASSLRGDEQYF. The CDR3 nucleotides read TGTGCCAGCAGCTTAAGGGGTGACGAGCAGTACTTC.

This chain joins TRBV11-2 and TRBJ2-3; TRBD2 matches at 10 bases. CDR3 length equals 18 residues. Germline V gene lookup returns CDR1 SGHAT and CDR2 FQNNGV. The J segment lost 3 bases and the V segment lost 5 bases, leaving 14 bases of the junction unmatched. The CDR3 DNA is TGTGCCAGCAGCCCGCGACTAGCGGGCTTCGCCCGAACAGATACGCAGTATTTT. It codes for CASSPRLAGFARTDTQYF.

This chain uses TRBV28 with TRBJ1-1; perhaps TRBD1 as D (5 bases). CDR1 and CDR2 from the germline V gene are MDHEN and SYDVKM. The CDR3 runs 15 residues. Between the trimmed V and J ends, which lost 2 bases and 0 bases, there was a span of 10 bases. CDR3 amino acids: CASSLEARVNTEAFF. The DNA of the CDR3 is TGTGCCAGCAGTTTAGAGGCCAGGGTGAACACTGAAGCTTTCTTT.

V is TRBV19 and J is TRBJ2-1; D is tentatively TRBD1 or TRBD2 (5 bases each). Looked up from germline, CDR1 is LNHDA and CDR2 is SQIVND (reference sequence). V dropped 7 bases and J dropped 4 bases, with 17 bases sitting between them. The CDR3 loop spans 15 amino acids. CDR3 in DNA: TGTGCCAGTACCGACCAACGGGGCGGGTACAATGAGCAGTTCTTC. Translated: CASTDQRGGYNEQFF.

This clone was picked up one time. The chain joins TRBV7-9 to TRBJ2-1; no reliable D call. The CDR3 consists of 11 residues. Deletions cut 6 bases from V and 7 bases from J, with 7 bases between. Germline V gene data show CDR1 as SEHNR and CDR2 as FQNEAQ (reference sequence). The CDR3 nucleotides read TGTGCCAGCAGAACGGAGAATGAGCAGTTCTTC. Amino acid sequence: CASRTENEQFF.

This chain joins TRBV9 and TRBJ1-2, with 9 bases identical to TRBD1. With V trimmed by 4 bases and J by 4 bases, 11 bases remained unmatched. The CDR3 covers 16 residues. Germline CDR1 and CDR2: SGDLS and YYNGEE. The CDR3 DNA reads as TGTGCCAGCAGCAGAGAACAGGGGGCCCCCCCCTATGGCTACACCTTC. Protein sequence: CASSREQGAPPYGYTF.

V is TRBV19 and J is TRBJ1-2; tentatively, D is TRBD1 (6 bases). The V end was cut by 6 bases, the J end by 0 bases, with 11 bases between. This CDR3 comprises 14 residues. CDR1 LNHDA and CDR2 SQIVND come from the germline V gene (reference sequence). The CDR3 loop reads CASSKDRSNYGYTF. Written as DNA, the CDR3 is TGTGCCAGTAGCAAGGACAGATCTAACTATGGCTACACCTTC.

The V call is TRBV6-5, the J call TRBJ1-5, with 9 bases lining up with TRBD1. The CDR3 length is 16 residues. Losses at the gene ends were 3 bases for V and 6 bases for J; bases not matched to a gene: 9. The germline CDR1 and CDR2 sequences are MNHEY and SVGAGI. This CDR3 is CASSYRGTGGLQPQHF. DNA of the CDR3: TGTGCCAGCAGTTATAGAGGAACAGGGGGCCTTCAGCCCCAGCATTTT.

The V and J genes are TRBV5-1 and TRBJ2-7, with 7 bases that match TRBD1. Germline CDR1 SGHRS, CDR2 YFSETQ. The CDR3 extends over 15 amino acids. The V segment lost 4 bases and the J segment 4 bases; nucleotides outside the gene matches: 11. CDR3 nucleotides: TGCGCCAGCAGCCTAAGGACAGGTGTAGAATACGAGCAGTACTTC. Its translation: CASSLRTGVEYEQYF.

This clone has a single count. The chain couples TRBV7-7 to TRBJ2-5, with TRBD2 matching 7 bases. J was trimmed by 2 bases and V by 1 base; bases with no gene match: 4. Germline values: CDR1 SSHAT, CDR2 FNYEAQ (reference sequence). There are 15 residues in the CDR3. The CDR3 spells CASSLGGGGQETQYF. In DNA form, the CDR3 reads TGTGCCAGCAGCTTAGGGGGCGGGGGTCAAGAGACCCAGTACTTC.

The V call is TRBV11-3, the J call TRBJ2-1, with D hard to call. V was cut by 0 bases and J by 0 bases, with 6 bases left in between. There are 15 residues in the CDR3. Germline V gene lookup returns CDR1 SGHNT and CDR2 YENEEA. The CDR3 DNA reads TGTGCCAGCAGCTTAGAGGATGCCTCCTACAATGAGCAGTTCTTC. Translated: CASSLEDASYNEQFF.

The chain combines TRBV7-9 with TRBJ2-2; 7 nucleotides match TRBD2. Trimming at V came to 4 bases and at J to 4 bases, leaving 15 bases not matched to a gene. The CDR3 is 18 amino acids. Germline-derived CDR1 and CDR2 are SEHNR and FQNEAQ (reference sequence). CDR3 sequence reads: CASSYRNMAGAVTGELFF. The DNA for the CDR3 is TGTGCCAGCAGCTACCGGAATATGGCGGGAGCGGTCACCGGGGAGCTGTTTTTT.

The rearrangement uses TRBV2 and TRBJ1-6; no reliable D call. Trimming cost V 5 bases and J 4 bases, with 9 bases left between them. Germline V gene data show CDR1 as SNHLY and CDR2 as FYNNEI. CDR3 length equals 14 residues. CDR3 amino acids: CASSPNSYNSPLHF. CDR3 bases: TGTGCCAGCAGTCCCAATAGTTATAATTCACCCCTCCACTTT. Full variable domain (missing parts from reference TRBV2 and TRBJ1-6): EPEVTQTPSHQVTQMGQEVILRCVPISNHLYFYWYRQILGQKVEFLVSFYNNEISEKSEIFDDQFSVERPDGSNFTLKIRSTKLEDSAMYFCASSPNSYNSPLHFGNGTRLTVT.

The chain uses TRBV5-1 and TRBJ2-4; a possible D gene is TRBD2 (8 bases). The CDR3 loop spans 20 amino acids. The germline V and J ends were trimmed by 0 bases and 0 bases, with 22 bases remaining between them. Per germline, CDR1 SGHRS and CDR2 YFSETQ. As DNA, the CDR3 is TGCGCCAGCAGCTTGGTTAGGGGGCGGGAGGAACACTTAGCCAAAAACATTCAGTACTTC. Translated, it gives CASSLVRGREEHLAKNIQYF. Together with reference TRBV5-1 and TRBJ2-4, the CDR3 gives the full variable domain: KAGVTQTPRYLIKTRGQQVTLSCSPISGHRSVSWYQQTPGQGLQFLFEYFSETQRNKGNFPGRFSGRQFSNSRSEMNVSTLELGDSALYLCASSLVRGREEHLAKNIQYFGAGTRLSVL.

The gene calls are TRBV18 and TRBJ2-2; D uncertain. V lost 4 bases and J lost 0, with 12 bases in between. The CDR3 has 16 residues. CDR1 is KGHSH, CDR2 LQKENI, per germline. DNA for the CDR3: TGTGCCAGCTCACGTCTACCCCCCCCGAACACCGGGGAGCTGTTTTTT. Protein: CASSRLPPPNTGELFF. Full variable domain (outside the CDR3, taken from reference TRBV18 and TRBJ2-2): NAGVMQNPRHLVRRRGQEARLRCSPMKGHSHVYWYRQLPEEGLKFMVYLQKENIIDESGMPKERFSAEFPKEGPSILRIQQVVRGDSAAYFCASSRLPPPNTGELFFGEGSRLTVL.

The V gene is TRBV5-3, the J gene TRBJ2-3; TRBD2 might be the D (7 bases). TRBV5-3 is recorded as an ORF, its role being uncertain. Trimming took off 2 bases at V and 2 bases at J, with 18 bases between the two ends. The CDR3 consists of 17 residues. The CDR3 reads CARSLVYPAGHTDTQYF. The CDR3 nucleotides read TGTGCCAGAAGCTTAGTATACCCAGCGGGACACACAGATACGCAGTATTTT.

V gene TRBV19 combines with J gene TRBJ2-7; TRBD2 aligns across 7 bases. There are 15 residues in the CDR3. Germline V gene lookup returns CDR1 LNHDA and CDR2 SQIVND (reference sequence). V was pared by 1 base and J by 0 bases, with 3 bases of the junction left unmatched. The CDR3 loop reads CASSIAGGDSYEQYF. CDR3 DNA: TGTGCCAGTAGTATAGCGGGAGGAGACTCCTACGAGCAGTACTTC.

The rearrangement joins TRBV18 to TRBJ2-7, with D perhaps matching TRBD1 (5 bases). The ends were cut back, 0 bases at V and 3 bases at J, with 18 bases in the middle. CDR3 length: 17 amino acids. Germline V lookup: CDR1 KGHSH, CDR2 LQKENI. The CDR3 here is CASSPPNFLGANYEQYF. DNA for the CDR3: TGTGCCAGCTCACCACCGAATTTTCTAGGGGCAAACTACGAGCAGTACTTC.

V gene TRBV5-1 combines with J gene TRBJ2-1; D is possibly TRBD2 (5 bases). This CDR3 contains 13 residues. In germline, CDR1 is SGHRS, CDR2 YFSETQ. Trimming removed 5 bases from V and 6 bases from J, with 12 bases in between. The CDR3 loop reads CASRDLPLNEQFF. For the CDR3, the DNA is TGCGCCAGCAGGGACTTGCCCCTCAATGAGCAGTTCTTC. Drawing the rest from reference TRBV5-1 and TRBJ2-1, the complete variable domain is KAGVTQTPRYLIKTRGQQVTLSCSPISGHRSVSWYQQTPGQGLQFLFEYFSETQRNKGNFPGRFSGRQFSNSRSEMNVSTLELGDSALYLCASRDLPLNEQFFGPGTRLTVL.

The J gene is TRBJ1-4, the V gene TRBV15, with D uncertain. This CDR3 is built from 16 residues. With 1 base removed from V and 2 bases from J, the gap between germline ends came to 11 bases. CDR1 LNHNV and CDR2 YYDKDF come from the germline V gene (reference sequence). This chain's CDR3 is CATSRGQLSTNEKLFF. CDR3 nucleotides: TGTGCCACCAGCAGAGGCCAGCTTTCCACTAATGAAAAACTGTTTTTT.

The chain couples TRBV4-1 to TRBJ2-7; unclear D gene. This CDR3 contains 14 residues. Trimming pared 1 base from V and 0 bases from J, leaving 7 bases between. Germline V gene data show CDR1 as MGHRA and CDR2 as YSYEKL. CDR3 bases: TGCGCCAGCAGCCAAGGGACGGCCTCCTACGAGCAGTACTTC. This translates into CASSQGTASYEQYF.

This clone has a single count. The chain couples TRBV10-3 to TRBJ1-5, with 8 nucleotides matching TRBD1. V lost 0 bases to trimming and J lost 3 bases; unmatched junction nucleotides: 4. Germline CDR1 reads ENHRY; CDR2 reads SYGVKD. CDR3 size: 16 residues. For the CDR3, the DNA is TGTGCCATCAGTGAGTCGAACAGGGGGGCCAATCAGCCCCAGCATTTT. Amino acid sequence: CAISESNRGANQPQHF.

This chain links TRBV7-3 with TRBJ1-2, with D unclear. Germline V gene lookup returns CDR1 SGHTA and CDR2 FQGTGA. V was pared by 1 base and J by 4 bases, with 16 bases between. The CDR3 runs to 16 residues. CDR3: CASSLNPGYTTYGYTF. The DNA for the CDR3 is TGTGCCAGCAGCTTAAATCCAGGCTACACCACCTATGGCTACACCTTC.

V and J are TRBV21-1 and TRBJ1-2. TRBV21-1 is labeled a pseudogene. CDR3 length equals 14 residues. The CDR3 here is CASSKGREGRCYTF. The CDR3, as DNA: TGTGCCAGCAGCAAAGGTCGGGAAGGGAGGTGCTACACCTTC.

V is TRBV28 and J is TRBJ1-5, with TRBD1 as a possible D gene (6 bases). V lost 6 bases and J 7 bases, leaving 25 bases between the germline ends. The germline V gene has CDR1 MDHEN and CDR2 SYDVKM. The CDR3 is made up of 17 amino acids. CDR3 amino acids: CASRLHTQGYTSQPQHF. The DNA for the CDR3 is TGTGCCAGCAGACTCCATACACAGGGTTACACCTCCCAGCCCCAGCATTTT.

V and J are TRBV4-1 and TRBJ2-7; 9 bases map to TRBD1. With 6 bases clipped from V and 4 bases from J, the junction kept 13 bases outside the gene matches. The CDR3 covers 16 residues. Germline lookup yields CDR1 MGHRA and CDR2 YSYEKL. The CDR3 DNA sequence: TGCGCCAGCAGTGGGGCAATTAAGGACAGGGGTTACGAGCAGTACTTC. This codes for CASSGAIKDRGYEQYF.